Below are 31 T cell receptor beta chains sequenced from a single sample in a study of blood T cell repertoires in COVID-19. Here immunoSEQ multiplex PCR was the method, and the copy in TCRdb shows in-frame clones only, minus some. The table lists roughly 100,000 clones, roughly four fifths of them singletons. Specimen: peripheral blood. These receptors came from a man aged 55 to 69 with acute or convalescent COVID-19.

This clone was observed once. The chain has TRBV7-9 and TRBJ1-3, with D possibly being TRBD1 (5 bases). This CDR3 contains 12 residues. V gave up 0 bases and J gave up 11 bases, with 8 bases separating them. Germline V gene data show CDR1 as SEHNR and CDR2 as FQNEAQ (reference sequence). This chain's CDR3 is CASSLAGVAIYF. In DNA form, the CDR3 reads TGTGCCAGCAGCTTAGCAGGGGTGGCCATATATTTT.

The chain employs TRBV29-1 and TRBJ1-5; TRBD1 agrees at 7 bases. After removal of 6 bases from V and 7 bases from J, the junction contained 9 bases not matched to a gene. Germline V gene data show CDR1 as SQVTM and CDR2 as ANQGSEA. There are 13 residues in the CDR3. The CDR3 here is CSVGDTGDQPQHF. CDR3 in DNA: TGCAGCGTGGGAGATACAGGGGACCAGCCCCAGCATTTT.

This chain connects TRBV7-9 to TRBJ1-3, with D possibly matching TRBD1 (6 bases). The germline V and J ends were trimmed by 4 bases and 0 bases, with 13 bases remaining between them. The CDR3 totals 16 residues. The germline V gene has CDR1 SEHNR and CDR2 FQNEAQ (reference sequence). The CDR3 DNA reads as TGTGCCAGCAGCTCTGGGGGCAGTAACTCTGGAAACACCATATATTTT. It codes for CASSSGGSNSGNTIYF. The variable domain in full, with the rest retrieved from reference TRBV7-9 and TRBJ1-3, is DTGVSQNPRHKITKRGQNVTFRCDPISEHNRLYWYRQTLGQGPEFLTYFQNEAQLEKSRLLSDRFSAERPKGSFSTLEIQRTEQGDSAMYLCASSSGGSNSGNTIYFGEGSWLTVV.

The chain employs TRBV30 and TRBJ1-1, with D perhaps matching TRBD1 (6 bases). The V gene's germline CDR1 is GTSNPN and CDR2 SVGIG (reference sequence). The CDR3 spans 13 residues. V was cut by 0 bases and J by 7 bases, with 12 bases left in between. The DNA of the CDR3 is TGTGCCTGGAGTGTCCAGGGGTGGGGTGAAGCTTTCTTT. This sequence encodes CAWSVQGWGEAFF.

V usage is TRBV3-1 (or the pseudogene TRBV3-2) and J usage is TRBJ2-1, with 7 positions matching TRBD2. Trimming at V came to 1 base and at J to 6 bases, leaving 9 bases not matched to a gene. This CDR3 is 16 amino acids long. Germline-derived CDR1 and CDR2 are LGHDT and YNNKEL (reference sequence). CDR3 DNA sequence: TGTGCCAGCAGCCAAGGACTAGCTTTCACACCCAATGAGCAGTTCTTC. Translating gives CASSQGLAFTPNEQFF.

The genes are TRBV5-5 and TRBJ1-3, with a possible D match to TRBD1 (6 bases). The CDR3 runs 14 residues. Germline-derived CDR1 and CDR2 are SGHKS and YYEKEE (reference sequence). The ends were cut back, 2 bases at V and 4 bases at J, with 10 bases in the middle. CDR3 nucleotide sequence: TGTGCCAGCAGCTTTCCCGGGACAGGAAACACCATATATTTT. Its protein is CASSFPGTGNTIYF.

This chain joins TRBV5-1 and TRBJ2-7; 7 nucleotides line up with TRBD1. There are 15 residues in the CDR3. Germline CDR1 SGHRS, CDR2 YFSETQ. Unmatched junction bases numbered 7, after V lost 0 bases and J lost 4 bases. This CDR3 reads CASSLVATGVYEQYF. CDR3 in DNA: TGCGCCAGCAGCTTGGTCGCCACAGGGGTTTACGAGCAGTACTTC.

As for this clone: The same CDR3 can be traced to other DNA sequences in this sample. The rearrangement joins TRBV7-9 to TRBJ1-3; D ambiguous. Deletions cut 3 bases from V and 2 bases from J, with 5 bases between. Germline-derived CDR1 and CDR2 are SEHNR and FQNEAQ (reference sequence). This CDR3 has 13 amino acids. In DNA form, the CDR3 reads TGTGCCAGCAGCTTGACTGCTGGAAACACCATATATTTT. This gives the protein CASSLTAGNTIYF.

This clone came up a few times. The CDR3 loop reads CLQGMETQYF. CDR3 in DNA: TGTCTACAGGGAATGGAGACCCAGTACTTC. The chain links TRBV7-3 to TRBJ2-5; possible D gene TRBD1, 6 bases. The CDR3 runs to 10 residues. CDR1 and CDR2 from the germline V gene are SGHTA and FQGTGA.

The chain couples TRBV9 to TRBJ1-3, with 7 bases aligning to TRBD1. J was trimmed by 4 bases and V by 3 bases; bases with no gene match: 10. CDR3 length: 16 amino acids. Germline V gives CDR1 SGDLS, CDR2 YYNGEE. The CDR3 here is CASSARQGSSGNTIYF. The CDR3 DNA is TGTGCCAGCAGCGCTCGACAGGGTTCGTCCGGAAACACCATATATTTT.

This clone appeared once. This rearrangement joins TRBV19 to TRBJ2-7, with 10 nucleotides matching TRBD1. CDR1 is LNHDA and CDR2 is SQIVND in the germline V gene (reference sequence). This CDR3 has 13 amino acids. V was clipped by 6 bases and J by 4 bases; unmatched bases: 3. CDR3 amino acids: CASRGTGVYEQYF. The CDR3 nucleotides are TGTGCCAGTAGAGGGACAGGGGTTTACGAGCAGTACTTC.

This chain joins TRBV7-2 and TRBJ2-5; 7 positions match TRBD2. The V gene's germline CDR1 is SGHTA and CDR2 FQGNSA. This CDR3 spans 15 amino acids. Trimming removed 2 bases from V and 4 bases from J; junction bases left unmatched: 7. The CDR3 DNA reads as TGTGCCAGCAGCTTACTCGGGGGGTCTGGAGAGACCCAGTACTTC. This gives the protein CASSLLGGSGETQYF.

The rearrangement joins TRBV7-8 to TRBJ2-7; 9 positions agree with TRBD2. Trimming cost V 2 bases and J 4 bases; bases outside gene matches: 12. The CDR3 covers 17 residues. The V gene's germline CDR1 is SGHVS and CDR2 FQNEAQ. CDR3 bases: TGTGCCAGCAGCTTATCTTCGCGGGAGGGCTTTTTTTACGAGCAGTACTTC. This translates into CASSLSSREGFFYEQYF.

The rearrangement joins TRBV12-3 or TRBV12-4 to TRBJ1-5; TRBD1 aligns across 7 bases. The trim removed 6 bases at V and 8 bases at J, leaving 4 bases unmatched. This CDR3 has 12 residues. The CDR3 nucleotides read TGTGCCAGCAGGCCCACAGGGGAGCCCCAGCATTTT. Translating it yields CASRPTGEPQHF.

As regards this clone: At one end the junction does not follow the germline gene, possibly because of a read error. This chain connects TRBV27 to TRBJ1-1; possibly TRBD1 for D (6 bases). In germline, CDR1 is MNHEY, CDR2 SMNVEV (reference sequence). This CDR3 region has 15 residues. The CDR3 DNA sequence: TGTGCCAGCAGTCTAAGTACAAACCGATTCAGGGGTGCGGGCTTT. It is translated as CASSLSTNRFRGAGF.

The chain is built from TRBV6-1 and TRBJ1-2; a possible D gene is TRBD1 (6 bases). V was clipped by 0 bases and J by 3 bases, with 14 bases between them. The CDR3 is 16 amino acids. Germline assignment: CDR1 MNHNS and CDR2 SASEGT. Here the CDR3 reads CASSEALGRGYYGYTF. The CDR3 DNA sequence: TGTGCCAGCAGTGAAGCGCTGGGAAGGGGGTACTATGGCTACACCTTC.

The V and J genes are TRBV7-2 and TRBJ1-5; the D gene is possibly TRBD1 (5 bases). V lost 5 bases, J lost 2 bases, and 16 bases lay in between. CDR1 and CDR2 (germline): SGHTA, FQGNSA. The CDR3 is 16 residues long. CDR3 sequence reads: CASSLGWGGGNQPQHF. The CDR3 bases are TGTGCCAGCAGCCTAGGGTGGGGGGGAGGCAATCAGCCCCAGCATTTT.

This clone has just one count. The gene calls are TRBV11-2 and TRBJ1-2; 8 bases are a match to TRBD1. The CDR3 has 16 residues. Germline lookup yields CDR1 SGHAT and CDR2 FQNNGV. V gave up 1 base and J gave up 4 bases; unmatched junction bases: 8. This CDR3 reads CASSLGRAGGAYGYTF. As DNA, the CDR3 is TGTGCCAGCAGCTTAGGGAGAGCAGGGGGCGCCTATGGCTACACCTTC.

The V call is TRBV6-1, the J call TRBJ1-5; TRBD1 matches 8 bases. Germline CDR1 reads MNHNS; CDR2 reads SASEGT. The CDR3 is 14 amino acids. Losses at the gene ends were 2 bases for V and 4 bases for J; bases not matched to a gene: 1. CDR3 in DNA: TGTGCCAGCAGTGAAAACAGGGGGAATCAGCCCCAGCATTTT. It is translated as CASSENRGNQPQHF.

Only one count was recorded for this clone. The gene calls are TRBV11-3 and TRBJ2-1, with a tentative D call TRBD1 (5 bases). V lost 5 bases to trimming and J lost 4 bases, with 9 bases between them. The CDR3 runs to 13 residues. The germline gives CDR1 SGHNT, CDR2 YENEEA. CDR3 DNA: TGTGCCAGCAGCCGAGACAGTTACAATGAGCAGTTCTTC. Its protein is CASSRDSYNEQFF.

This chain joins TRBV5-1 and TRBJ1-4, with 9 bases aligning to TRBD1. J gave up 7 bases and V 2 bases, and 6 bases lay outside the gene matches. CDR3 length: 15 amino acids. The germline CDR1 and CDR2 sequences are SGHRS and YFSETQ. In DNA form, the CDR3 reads TGCGCCAGCAGCTTACAGGGGGCGCTTAGTGAAAAACTGTTTTTT. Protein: CASSLQGALSEKLFF.

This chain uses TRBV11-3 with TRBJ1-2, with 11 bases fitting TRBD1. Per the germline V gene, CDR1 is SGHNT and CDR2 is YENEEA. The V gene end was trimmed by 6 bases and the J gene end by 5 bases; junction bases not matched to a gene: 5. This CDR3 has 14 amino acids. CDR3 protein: CASRMGQGDYGYTF. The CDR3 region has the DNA TGTGCCAGCAGAATGGGACAGGGGGATTATGGCTACACCTTC.

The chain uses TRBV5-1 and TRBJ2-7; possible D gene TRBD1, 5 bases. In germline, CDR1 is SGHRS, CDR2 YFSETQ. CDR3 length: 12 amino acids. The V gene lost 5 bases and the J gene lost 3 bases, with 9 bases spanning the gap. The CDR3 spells CASRDSRYEQYF. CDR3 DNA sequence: TGCGCCAGCAGAGACAGTCGCTACGAGCAGTACTTC. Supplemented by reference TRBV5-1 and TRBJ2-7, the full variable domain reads KAGVTQTPRYLIKTRGQQVTLSCSPISGHRSVSWYQQTPGQGLQFLFEYFSETQRNKGNFPGRFSGRQFSNSRSEMNVSTLELGDSALYLCASRDSRYEQYFGPGTRLTVT.

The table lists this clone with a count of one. CDR3 DNA sequence: TGCAGCGTAGACAAGGACAACCGAGGAGGGGAGACCCAGTACTTC. Translating it yields CSVDKDNRGGETQYF. The rearrangement uses TRBV29-1 and TRBJ2-5, with D possibly matching TRBD2 (6 bases). The CDR3 contains 15 residues. Trimming removed 6 bases from V and 5 bases from J, with 22 bases in between. From germline, CDR1 is SQVTM and CDR2 ANQGSEA. Full variable domain (outside the CDR3, taken from reference TRBV29-1 and TRBJ2-5): SAVISQKPSRDICQRGTSLTIQCQVDSQVTMMFWYRQQPGQSLTLIATANQGSEATYESGFVIDKFPISRPNLTFSTLTVSNMSPEDSSIYLCSVDKDNRGGETQYFGPGTRLLVL.

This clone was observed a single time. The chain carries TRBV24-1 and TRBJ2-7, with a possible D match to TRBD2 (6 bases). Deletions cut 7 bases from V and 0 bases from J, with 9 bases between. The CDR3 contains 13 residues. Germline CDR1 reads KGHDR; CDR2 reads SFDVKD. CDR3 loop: CATREGNSYEQYF. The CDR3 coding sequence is TGTGCCACCAGGGAGGGTAACTCCTACGAGCAGTACTTC.

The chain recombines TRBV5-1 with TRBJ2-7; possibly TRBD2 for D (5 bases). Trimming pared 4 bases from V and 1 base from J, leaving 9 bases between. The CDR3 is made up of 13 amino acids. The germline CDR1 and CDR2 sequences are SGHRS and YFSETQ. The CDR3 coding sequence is TGCGCCAGCAGCATCGGGGATTCCTACGAGCAGTACTTC. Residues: CASSIGDSYEQYF.

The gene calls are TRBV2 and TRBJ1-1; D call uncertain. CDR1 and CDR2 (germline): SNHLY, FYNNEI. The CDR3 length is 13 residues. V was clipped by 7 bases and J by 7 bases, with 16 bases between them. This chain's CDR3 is CASIRSWRVEAFF. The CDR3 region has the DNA TGTGCCAGCATAAGGTCTTGGAGGGTTGAAGCTTTCTTT.

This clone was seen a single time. The CDR3 bases are TGTGCCAGCAGCTCAACGGTGGGGACAGGGCCCGATCAGCCCCAGCATTTT. Encoded protein: CASSSTVGTGPDQPQHF. The chain recombines TRBV5-6 with TRBJ1-5; 9 bases line up with TRBD1. Germline V CDR1 and CDR2: SGHDT, YYEEEE. This CDR3 spans 17 amino acids. V was clipped by 3 bases and J by 5 bases; unmatched bases: 12.

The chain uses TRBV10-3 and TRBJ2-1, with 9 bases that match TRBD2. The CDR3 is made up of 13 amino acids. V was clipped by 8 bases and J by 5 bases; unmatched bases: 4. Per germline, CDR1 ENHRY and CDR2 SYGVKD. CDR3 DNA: TGTGCCATCGAAGCGGGGGGCGACAATGAGCAGTTCTTC. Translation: CAIEAGGDNEQFF.

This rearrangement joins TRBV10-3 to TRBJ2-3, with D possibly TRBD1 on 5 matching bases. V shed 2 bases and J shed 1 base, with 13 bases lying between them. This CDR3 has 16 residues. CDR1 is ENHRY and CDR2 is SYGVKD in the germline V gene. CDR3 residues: CAISEGATRGTDTQYF. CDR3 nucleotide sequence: TGTGCCATCAGTGAGGGGGCAACACGGGGCACAGATACGCAGTATTTT.

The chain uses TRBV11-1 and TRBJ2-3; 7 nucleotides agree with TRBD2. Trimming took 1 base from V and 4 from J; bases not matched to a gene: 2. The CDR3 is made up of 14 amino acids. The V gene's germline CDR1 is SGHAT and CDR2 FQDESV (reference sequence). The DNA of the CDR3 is TGTGCCAGCAGCTTAGGTAGCGGGCCAGATACGCAGTATTTT. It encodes CASSLGSGPDTQYF.